Below are 20 T cell receptor beta chains sequenced from a single sample in a study of blood T cell repertoires in COVID-19. This table comes from immunoSEQ multiplex PCR, and its TCRdb copy is limited to in-frame clones, with some not included. The data contain more than 55,000 clones, 88% of them singletons. Sample: peripheral blood. Receptors were obtained from a man in his sixties with acute or convalescent COVID-19.

V usage is TRBV15 and J usage is TRBJ2-1; 7 bases align to TRBD2. CDR1 is LNHNV, CDR2 YYDKDF, per germline (reference sequence). The CDR3 is made up of 17 amino acids. Germline trimming cut 1 base from V and 0 bases from J; bases unmatched to any gene: 6. The CDR3 nucleotides are TGTGCCACCAGCAGAGGGGGCGGGAGTATCTCCTACAATGAGCAGTTCTTC. Translated: CATSRGGGSISYNEQFF.

The V call is TRBV19, the J call TRBJ1-5, with D possibly matching TRBD1 (6 bases). Looked up from germline, CDR1 is LNHDA and CDR2 is SQIVND (reference sequence). CDR3 size: 16 residues. Trimming stripped 6 bases from V and 1 base from J, with 16 bases between. In DNA, the CDR3 is TGTGCCAGTAGCCCCCCCGGACAGTCGAGCAATCAGCCCCAGCATTTT. Protein sequence: CASSPPGQSSNQPQHF. The variable domain in full, completed from reference TRBV19 and TRBJ1-5, reads DGGITQSPKYLFRKEGQNVTLSCEQNLNHDAMYWYRQDPGQGLRLIYYSQIVNDFQKGDIAEGYSVSREKKESFPLTVTSAQKNPTAFYLCASSPPGQSSNQPQHFGDGTRLSIL.

DNA for the CDR3: TGTGCCAGCAGCCCAACAACAGGGGCCCCTGGCTATGGCTACACCTTC. It specifies CASSPTTGAPGYGYTF. This chain uses TRBV11-2 with TRBJ1-2; 7 bases are shared with TRBD1. The CDR3 length is 16 residues. J was trimmed by 4 bases and V by 5 bases; bases with no gene match: 13. Per the germline V gene, CDR1 is SGHAT and CDR2 is FQNNGV.

The V call is TRBV7-3, the J call TRBJ2-3; D is unclear. Trimming stripped 2 bases from V and 5 bases from J, with 11 bases between. Germline CDR1 SGHTA, CDR2 FQGTGA. The CDR3 length is 14 residues. The CDR3 here is CASSLFGSQDTQYF. The CDR3 DNA follows: TGTGCCAGCAGCTTATTCGGGTCGCAAGATACGCAGTATTTT.

The chain uses TRBV30 and TRBJ1-1, with 11 bases that match TRBD1. Germline values: CDR1 GTSNPN, CDR2 SVGIG (reference sequence). This CDR3 comprises 16 residues. With 3 bases clipped from V and 5 bases from J, the junction kept 11 bases outside the gene matches. CDR3 nucleotide sequence: TGTGCCTGGAGGCGAGGGACAGGGGGGTATGGTACTGAAGCTTTCTTT. Protein sequence: CAWRRGTGGYGTEAFF.

The CDR3 coding sequence is TGCGCCAGCAGGGACAGGGCCAAAAATGAAAAACTGTTTTTT. Its protein product is CASRDRAKNEKLFF. The rearrangement uses TRBV4-1 and TRBJ1-4, with 8 positions matching TRBD1. The CDR3 has 14 amino acids. CDR1 is MGHRA, CDR2 YSYEKL, per germline. V dropped 6 bases and J dropped 5; count of bases not matched to a gene: 5.

This sequence joins TRBV7-6 and TRBJ1-2; D not resolved. V was trimmed by 1 base and J by 0 bases, leaving 15 bases between them. The CDR3 contains 17 residues. The germline gives CDR1 SGHVS, CDR2 FNYEAQ. The CDR3 DNA reads as TGTGCCAGCAGCTTAGAGACTGGCACGGCAACTAACTATGGCTACACCTTC. This translates into CASSLETGTATNYGYTF.

The chain carries TRBV5-1 and TRBJ1-1; D not certain. Trimming left V 4 bases short and J 6 bases short, with 10 bases between. CDR1 SGHRS and CDR2 YFSETQ come from the germline V gene. The CDR3 has 12 amino acids. The CDR3 loop reads CASSPPSPEAFF. In nucleotides, the CDR3 is TGCGCCAGCAGCCCCCCCTCCCCTGAAGCTTTCTTT.

The rearrangement uses TRBV19 and TRBJ2-7, with 13 bases matching TRBD2. This CDR3 is built from 16 residues. With 5 bases clipped from V and 1 base from J, the junction kept 5 bases outside the gene matches. The germline gives CDR1 LNHDA, CDR2 SQIVND (reference sequence). The DNA for the CDR3 is TGTGCCAGTAGTTCCCCGGGACTAGCGGGGTCCTACGAGCAGTACTTC. It specifies CASSSPGLAGSYEQYF.

The genes are TRBV7-8 and TRBJ1-5; TRBD1 aligns across 9 bases. Germline V CDR1 and CDR2: SGHVS, FQNEAQ. The CDR3 sequence is 16 residues long. Trimming at V came to 5 bases and at J to 7 bases, leaving 12 bases not matched to a gene. CDR3 residues: CASSTHRDRVGQPQHF. In DNA, the CDR3 is TGTGCCAGCAGCACTCACCGGGACAGGGTTGGACAGCCCCAGCATTTT.

The table lists this clone with a few counts. This chain connects TRBV2 to TRBJ2-2; a possible D gene is TRBD2 (5 bases). Trimming pared 3 bases from V and 0 bases from J, leaving 11 bases between. CDR1 and CDR2 from the germline V gene are SNHLY and FYNNEI. The CDR3 loop spans 16 amino acids. The CDR3 DNA reads as TGTGCCAGCAGTGAGAGGAGGCTCGCGAACACCGGGGAGCTGTTTTTT. Amino acids: CASSERRLANTGELFF.

CDR3: CASSLLAGDWNEQFF. The DNA for the CDR3 is TGCGCCAGCAGCTTACTAGCGGGAGATTGGAATGAGCAGTTCTTC. The chain has TRBV5-1 and TRBJ2-1; 11 nucleotides align to TRBD2. The CDR3 runs 15 residues. V was pared by 2 bases and J by 7 bases, with 5 bases of the junction left unmatched. The germline V gene has CDR1 SGHRS and CDR2 YFSETQ. The variable domain in full, with the rest retrieved from reference TRBV5-1 and TRBJ2-1, is KAGVTQTPRYLIKTRGQQVTLSCSPISGHRSVSWYQQTPGQGLQFLFEYFSETQRNKGNFPGRFSGRQFSNSRSEMNVSTLELGDSALYLCASSLLAGDWNEQFFGPGTRLTVL.

The chain recombines TRBV4-1 with TRBJ1-5, with D hard to call. The CDR3 has 15 amino acids. Germline CDR1 and CDR2: MGHRA and YSYEKL. The V gene lost 2 bases and the J gene lost 0 bases, with 8 bases spanning the gap. As DNA, the CDR3 is TGCGCCAGCAGCCAAAAATGGCTTAGCAATCAGCCCCAGCATTTT. Translated, it gives CASSQKWLSNQPQHF.

This chain uses TRBV11-1 with TRBJ2-7, with 7 nucleotides matching TRBD1. Trimming took 4 bases from V and 2 from J; bases not matched to a gene: 8. The CDR3 spans 15 residues. From germline, CDR1 is SGHAT and CDR2 FQDESV (reference sequence). The CDR3 spells CASSSAGTVTYEQYF. The CDR3 nucleotides read TGTGCCAGCAGCTCGGCCGGGACAGTTACCTACGAGCAGTACTTC.

The rearrangement links TRBV7-9 to TRBJ2-6; D perhaps matches TRBD2 (5 bases). V was cut by 4 bases and J by 1 base, with 11 bases left in between. The CDR3 is made up of 16 amino acids. CDR1 is SEHNR, CDR2 FQNEAQ, per germline (reference sequence). CDR3 amino acids: CASSSEGKSGANVLTF. The DNA for the CDR3 is TGTGCCAGCAGCTCCGAGGGAAAATCTGGGGCCAACGTCCTGACTTTC.

The genes are TRBV24-1 and TRBJ1-5; TRBD1 matches 7 bases. The CDR3 runs to 16 residues. V lost 8 bases and J lost 2; bases outside the gene matches: 11. Germline V gene data show CDR1 as KGHDR and CDR2 as SFDVKD. Here the CDR3 reads CATTSPRDRGNQPQHF. CDR3 nucleotide sequence: TGTGCCACCACCTCACCCCGTGACAGGGGCAATCAGCCCCAGCATTTT.

The rearrangement joins TRBV2 to TRBJ1-5; 7 nucleotides line up with TRBD1. The CDR3 has 14 amino acids. Germline CDR1 reads SNHLY; CDR2 reads FYNNEI. V lost 0 bases, J lost 6 bases, and 2 bases stayed unmatched. CDR3 DNA sequence: TGTGCCAGCAGTGAAGCGACAGGGAGTCAGCCCCAGCATTTT. This translates into CASSEATGSQPQHF. Filled out from reference TRBV2 and TRBJ1-5, the complete variable domain reads EPEVTQTPSHQVTQMGQEVILRCVPISNHLYFYWYRQILGQKVEFLVSFYNNEISEKSEIFDDQFSVERPDGSNFTLKIRSTKLEDSAMYFCASSEATGSQPQHFGDGTRLSIL.

The chain joins TRBV9 to TRBJ2-1; TRBD2 matches 11 bases. Trimming cost V 0 bases and J 8 bases; bases outside gene matches: 7. The CDR3 covers 16 residues. CDR1 and CDR2 from the germline V gene are SGDLS and YYNGEE. The CDR3 DNA is TGTGCCAGCAGCGTAGAAGGTAGCGGGAGGGGGGATGAGCAGTTCTTC. Amino acid sequence: CASSVEGSGRGDEQFF.

The chain is built from TRBV2 and TRBJ2-5, with D tentatively TRBD2 (5 bases). V lost 6 bases and J lost 7, with 15 bases in between. The germline V gene encodes CDR1 SNHLY and CDR2 FYNNEI. CDR3 length equals 13 residues. This chain's CDR3 is CASRDPGKGTQYF. In DNA form, the CDR3 reads TGTGCCAGCAGGGACCCGGGGAAGGGGACCCAGTACTTC.

This rearrangement joins TRBV5-1 to TRBJ1-1, with a tentative D call TRBD1 (5 bases). The CDR3 is 15 residues long. The ends were cut back, 0 bases at V and 0 bases at J, with 9 bases in the middle. CDR1 is SGHRS and CDR2 is YFSETQ in the germline V gene. CDR3 in DNA: TGCGCCAGCAGCTTGGTGGCAGGGTTGAACACTGAAGCTTTCTTT. Translating it yields CASSLVAGLNTEAFF.